This TCR beta chain originates from a study of T cell changes during pregnancy in multiple sclerosis. The table came from immunoSEQ multiplex PCR; TCRdb's copy has only in-frame clones and leaves some out. The table has some 68,000 clones, roughly 92% seen once. The CDR3 runs to 14 residues. V was trimmed by 5 bases and J by 2 bases, leaving 11 bases between them. CDR1 WSHSY and CDR2 SAAADI come from the germline V gene. The rearrangement uses TRBV10-2 and TRBJ2-3, with TRBD2 as a possible D gene (5 bases). The clonotype comes from a female donor with multiple sclerosis, enrolled in a pregnancy study. The sample was peripheral blood, taken in the second trimester of pregnancy. In DNA, the CDR3 is TGCGCCAGCAGTAATAACGGGATCACAGATACGCAGTATTTT. The encoded protein is CASSNNGITDTQYF.